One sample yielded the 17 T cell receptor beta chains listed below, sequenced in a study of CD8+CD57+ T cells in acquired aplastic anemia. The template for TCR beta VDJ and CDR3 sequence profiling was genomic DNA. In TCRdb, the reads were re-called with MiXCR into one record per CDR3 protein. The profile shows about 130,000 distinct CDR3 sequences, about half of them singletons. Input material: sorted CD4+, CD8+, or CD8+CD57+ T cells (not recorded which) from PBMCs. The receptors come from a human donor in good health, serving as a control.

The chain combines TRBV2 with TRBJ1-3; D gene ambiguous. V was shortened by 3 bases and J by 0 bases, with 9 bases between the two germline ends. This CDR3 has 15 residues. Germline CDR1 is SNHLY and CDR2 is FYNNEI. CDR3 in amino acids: CASSEAQYSGNTIYF. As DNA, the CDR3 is TGTGCCAGCAGTGAGGCACAGTACTCTGGAAACACCATATATTTT.

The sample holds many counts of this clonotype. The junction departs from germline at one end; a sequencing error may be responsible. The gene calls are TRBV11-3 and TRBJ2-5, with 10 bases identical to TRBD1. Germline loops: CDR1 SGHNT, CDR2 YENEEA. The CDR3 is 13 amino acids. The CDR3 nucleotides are TGTGCCAGCAACCGGGGGACAGGGGCCCCCCCGGACTTC. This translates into CASNRGTGAPPDF.

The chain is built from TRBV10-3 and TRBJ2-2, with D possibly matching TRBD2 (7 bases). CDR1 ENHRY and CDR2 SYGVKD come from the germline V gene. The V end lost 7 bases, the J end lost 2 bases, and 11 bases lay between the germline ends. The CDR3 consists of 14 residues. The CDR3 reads CAITGGDNTGELFF. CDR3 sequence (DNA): TGTGCCATCACGGGGGGCGATAACACCGGGGAGCTGTTTTTT.

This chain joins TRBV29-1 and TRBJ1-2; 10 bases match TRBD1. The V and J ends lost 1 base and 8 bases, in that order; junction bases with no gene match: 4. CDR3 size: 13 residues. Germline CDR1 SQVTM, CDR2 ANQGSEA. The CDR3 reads CSVEGTGGKGYTF. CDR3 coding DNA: TGCAGCGTTGAAGGGACAGGGGGTAAAGGCTACACCTTC.

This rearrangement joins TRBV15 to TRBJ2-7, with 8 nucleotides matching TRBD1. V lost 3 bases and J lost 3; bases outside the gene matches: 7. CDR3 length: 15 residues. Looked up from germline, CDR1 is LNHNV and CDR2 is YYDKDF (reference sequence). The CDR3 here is CATSRDHGQGYEQYF. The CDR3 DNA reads TGTGCCACCAGCAGGGACCATGGACAGGGCTACGAGCAGTACTTC. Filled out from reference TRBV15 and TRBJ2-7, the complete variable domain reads DAMVIQNPRYQVTQFGKPVTLSCSQTLNHNVMYWYQQKSSQAPKLLFHYYDKDFNNEADTPDNFQSRRPNTSFCFLDIRSPGLGDTAMYLCATSRDHGQGYEQYFGPGTRLTVT.

This chain's CDR3 is CASSEGRGKPQHF. CDR3 coding DNA: TGTGCCAGCAGTGAAGGGAGGGGGAAGCCCCAGCATTTT. The rearrangement joins TRBV2 to TRBJ1-5, with a tentative D call TRBD1 (6 bases). The length of the CDR3 is 13 residues. The germline V and J ends were trimmed by 1 base and 8 bases, with 9 bases remaining between them. Germline V gene lookup returns CDR1 SNHLY and CDR2 FYNNEI.

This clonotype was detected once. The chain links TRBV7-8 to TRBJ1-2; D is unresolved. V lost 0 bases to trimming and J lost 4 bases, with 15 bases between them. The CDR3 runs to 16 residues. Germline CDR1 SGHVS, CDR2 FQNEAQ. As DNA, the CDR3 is TGTGCCAGCAGCTTAGCAACACTTCCGGGTCCCTATGGCTACACCTTC. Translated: CASSLATLPGPYGYTF.

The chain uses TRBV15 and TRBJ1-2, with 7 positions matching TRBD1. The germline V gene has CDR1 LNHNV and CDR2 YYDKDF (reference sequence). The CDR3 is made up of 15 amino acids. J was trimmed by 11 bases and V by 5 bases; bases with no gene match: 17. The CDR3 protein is CATSLNRGSLMRYTF. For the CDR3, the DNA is TGTGCCACCAGCCTTAACAGGGGATCCCTTATGAGGTACACCTTC.

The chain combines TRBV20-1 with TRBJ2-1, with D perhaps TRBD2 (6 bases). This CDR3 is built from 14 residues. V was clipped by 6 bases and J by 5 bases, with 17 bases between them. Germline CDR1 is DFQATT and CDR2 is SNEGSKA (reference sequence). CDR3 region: CSAQEGTGNNEQFF. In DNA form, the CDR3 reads TGCAGTGCCCAAGAGGGGACTGGAAACAATGAGCAGTTCTTC.

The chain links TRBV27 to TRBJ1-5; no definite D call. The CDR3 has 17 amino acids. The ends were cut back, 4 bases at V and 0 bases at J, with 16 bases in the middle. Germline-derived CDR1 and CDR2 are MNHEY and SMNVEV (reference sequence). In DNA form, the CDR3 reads TGTGCCAGCAGTTCAAAACAGATGTCCAATAGCAATCAGCCCCAGCATTTT. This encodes CASSSKQMSNSNQPQHF.

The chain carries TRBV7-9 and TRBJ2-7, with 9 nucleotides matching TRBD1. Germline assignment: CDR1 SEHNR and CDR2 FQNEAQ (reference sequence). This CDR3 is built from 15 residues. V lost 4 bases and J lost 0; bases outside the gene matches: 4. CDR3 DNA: TGTGCCAGCAGCTCCCCGGGACAGGGCTCCTACGAGCAGTACTTC. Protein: CASSSPGQGSYEQYF.

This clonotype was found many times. The CDR3, as DNA: TGTGCCAGCAGTCCTAGGGCCCTGACCCTTGTTCCGTCGGGCTACACCTTC. Its protein is CASSPRALTLVPSGYTF. V usage is TRBV6-1 and J usage is TRBJ1-2; D not resolved. CDR3 size: 17 residues. Trimming removed 5 bases from V and 8 bases from J, with 27 bases in between. Per germline, CDR1 MNHNS and CDR2 SASEGT.

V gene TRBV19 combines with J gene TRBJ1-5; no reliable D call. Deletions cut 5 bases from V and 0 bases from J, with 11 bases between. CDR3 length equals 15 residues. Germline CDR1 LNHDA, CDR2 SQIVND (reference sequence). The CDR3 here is CASSRPRVSNQPQHF. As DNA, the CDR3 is TGTGCCAGTAGTCGCCCTAGGGTTAGCAATCAGCCCCAGCATTTT. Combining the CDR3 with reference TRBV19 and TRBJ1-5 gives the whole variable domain DGGITQSPKYLFRKEGQNVTLSCEQNLNHDAMYWYRQDPGQGLRLIYYSQIVNDFQKGDIAEGYSVSREKKESFPLTVTSAQKNPTAFYLCASSRPRVSNQPQHFGDGTRLSIL.

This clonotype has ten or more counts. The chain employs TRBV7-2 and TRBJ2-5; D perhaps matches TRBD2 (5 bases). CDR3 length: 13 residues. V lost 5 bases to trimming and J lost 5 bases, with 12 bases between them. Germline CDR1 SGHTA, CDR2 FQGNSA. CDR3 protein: CASSQTRLETQYF. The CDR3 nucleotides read TGTGCCAGCAGCCAAACTAGGTTGGAGACCCAGTACTTC.

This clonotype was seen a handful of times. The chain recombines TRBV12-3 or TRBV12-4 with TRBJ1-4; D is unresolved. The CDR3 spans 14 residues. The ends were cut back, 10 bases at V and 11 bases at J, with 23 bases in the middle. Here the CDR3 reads CANSLSASDGKLFF. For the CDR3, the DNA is TGTGCCAACAGCTTATCTGCGAGTGATGGGAAACTGTTTTTT.

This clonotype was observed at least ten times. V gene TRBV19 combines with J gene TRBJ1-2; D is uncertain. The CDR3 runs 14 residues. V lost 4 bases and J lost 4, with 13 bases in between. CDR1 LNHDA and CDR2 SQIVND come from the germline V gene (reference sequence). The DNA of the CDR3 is TGTGCCAGTAGTACTTCCCAATGGACCTATGGCTACACCTTC. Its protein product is CASSTSQWTYGYTF.

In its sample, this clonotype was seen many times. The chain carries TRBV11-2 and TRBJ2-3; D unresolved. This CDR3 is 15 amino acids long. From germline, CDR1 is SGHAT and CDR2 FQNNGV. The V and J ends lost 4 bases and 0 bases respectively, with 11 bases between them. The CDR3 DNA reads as TGTGCCAGCAGCTCCCTTCTTGAAAGCACAGATACGCAGTATTTT. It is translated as CASSSLLESTDTQYF. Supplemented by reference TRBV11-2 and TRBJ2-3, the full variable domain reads EAGVAQSPRYKIIEKRQSVAFWCNPISGHATLYWYQQILGQGPKLLIQFQNNGVVDDSQLPKDRFSAERLKGVDSTLKIQPAKLEDSAVYLCASSSLLESTDTQYFGPGTRLTVL.